This T cell receptor beta chain was recovered during a study of regulatory T cells in long-lasting Graves disease. This CDR3 has 16 residues. Unmatched junction bases numbered 2, after V lost 3 bases and J lost 6 bases. This clonotype was picked up many times. Its antigen is as yet unknown. Time point here: newly diagnosed GD, antithyroid drugs for less than 3 months. The authors made the TCR library using RNA they extracted from PBMCs. Construction of the TCR beta libraries employed iRepertoire HTBI primers in conjunction with Arm-PCR of CDR3 regions. Using its own MiXCR run on the multiplex PCR reads, TCRdb lists one record per CDR3 protein. The sample lists 400,000 to 500,000 distinct CDR3 sequences, over 14% seen once, with approximately 8% in the top ten. General study results and limits: Samples came from peripheral blood alone, without thyroid tissue. Persistent cases of Graves' showed reduced TCR diversity relative to newly diagnosed patients.

These sequences were also reported in another study, on T cells in Graves' hyperthyroidism and ophthalmopathy. That source adds: Patients aged 18 to 65 had newly diagnosed hyperthyroidism that had lasted under 2 months. Ophthalmopathy got predicted by the model a median approximately 6 months before its onset.

The clonotype was recovered from a woman aged 40 to 55 with Graves disease. This chain links TRBV12-3 or TRBV12-4 with TRBJ2-2; TRBD2 matches at 15 bases. The sequenced sample was peripheral blood mononuclear cells (PBMCs), obtained at new diagnosis, from a patient treated with antithyroid drugs. The CDR3, as DNA: TGTGCCAGCAGTTTGCGGACTAGCGGGAGGGCCGGGGAGCTGTTTTTT. Residues: CASSLRTSGRAGELFF.